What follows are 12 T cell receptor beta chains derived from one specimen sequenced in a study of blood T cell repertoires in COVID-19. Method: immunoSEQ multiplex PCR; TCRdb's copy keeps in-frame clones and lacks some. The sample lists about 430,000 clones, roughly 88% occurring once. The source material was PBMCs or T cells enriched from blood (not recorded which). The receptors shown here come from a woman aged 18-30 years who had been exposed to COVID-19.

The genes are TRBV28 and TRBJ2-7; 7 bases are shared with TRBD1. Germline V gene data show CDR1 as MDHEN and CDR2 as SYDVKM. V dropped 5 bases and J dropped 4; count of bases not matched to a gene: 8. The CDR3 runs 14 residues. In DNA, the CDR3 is TGTGCCAGCAGTGAATCAGGGGGAATGTACGAGCAGTACTTC. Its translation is CASSESGGMYEQYF.

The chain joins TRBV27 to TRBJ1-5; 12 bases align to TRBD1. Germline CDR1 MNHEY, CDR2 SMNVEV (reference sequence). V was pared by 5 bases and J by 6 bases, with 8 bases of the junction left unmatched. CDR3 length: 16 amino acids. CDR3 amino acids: CASSPWGQGAGQPQHF. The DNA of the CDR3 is TGTGCCAGCAGTCCCTGGGGACAGGGGGCAGGTCAGCCCCAGCATTTT.

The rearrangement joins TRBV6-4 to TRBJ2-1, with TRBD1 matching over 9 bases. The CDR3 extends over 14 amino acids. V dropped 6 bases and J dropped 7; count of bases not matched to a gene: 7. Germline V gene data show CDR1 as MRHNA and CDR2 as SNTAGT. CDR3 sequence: CASSRDRDVNEQFF. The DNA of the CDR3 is TGTGCCAGCAGCCGGGACAGGGACGTGAATGAGCAGTTCTTC.

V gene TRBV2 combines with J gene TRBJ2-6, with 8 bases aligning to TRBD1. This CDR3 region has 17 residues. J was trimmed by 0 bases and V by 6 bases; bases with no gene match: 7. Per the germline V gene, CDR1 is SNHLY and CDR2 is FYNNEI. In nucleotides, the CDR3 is TGTGCCAGCAGCCGGGACAGGCCCTCCTCTGGGGCCAACGTCCTGACTTTC. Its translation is CASSRDRPSSGANVLTF.

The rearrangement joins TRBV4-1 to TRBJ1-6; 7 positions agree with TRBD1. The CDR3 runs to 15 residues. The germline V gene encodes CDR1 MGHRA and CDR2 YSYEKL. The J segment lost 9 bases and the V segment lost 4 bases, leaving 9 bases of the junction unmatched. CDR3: CASSPDRTVSSPLHF. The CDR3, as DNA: TGCGCCAGCAGCCCGGACAGGACAGTAAGTTCACCCCTCCACTTT.

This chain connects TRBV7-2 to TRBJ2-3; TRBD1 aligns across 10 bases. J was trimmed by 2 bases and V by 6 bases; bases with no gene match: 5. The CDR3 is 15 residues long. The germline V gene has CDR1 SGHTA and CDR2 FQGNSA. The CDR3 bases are TGTGCCAGCAGAGAGGGACAGGGGTTCACAGATACGCAGTATTTT. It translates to CASREGQGFTDTQYF.

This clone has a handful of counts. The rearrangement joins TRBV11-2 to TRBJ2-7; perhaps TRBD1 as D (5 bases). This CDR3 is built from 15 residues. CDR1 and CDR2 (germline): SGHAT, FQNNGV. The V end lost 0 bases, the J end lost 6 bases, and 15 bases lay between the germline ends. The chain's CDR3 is CASSLDLGKGLEQYF. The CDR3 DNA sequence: TGTGCCAGCAGCTTAGACCTAGGAAAGGGGCTCGAGCAGTACTTC. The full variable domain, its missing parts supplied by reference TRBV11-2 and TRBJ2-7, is EAGVAQSPRYKIIEKRQSVAFWCNPISGHATLYWYQQILGQGPKLLIQFQNNGVVDDSQLPKDRFSAERLKGVDSTLKIQPAKLEDSAVYLCASSLDLGKGLEQYFGPGTRLTVT.

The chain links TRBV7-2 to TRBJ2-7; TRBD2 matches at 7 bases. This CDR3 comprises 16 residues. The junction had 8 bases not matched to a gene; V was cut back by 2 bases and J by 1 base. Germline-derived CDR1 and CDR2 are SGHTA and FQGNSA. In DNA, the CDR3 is TGTGCCAGCAGCTTAATCGGCGGGAGTAATTCCTACGAGCAGTACTTC. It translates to CASSLIGGSNSYEQYF.

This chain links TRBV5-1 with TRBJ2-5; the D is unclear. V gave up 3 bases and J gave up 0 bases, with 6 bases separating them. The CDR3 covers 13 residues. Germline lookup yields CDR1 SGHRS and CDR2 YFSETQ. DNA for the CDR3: TGCGCCAGCAGCTCGGTGTACCAAGAGACCCAGTACTTC. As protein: CASSSVYQETQYF. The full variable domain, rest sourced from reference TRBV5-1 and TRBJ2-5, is KAGVTQTPRYLIKTRGQQVTLSCSPISGHRSVSWYQQTPGQGLQFLFEYFSETQRNKGNFPGRFSGRQFSNSRSEMNVSTLELGDSALYLCASSSVYQETQYFGPGTRLLVL.

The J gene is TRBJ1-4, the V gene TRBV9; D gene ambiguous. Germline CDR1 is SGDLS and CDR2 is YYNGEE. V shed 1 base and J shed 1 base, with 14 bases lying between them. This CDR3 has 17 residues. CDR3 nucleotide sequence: TGTGCCAGCAGCGTATCCGGAGGGCTAGGAACTAATGAAAAACTGTTTTTT. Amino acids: CASSVSGGLGTNEKLFF.

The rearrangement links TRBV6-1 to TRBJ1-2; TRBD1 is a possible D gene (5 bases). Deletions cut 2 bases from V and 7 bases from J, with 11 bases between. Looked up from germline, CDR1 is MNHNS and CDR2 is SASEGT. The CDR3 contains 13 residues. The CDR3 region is CASSEQGTFGYTF. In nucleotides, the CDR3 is TGTGCCAGCAGTGAACAAGGGACTTTTGGCTACACCTTC.

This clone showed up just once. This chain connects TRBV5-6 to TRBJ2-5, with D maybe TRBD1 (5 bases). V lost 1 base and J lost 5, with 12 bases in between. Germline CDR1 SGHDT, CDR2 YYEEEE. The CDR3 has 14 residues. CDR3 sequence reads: CASSLNRRAETQYF. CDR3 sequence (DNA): TGTGCCAGCAGCTTGAACAGGAGAGCGGAGACCCAGTACTTC.